One TCR beta chain is described in this entry. This entry belongs to a study of T cell responses to AZD1222 COVID-19 vaccine. TCRdb's copy holds only in-frame clones and misses some; the assay was immunoSEQ multiplex PCR. The repertoire holds around 110,000 clones, with roughly 89% as singletons. V shed 4 bases, J shed 7 bases, and the junction held 5 bases outside the gene matches. Germline-derived CDR1 and CDR2 are LGHDT and YNNKEL (reference sequence). This CDR3 spans 15 amino acids. This TCR was sampled from an adult in good health. The sample here was peripheral blood, taken on day 0 of AZD1222 vaccination. The J gene is TRBJ1-6, the V gene TRBV3-1 (or the pseudogene TRBV3-2), with 9 bases matching TRBD1. DNA for the CDR3: TGTGCCAGCAGCCCCGGGACAGGGCGCAATTCACCCCTCCACTTT. This translates into CASSPGTGRNSPLHF.